The 16 T cell receptor beta chains below come from one sample, sequenced in a study of T-cell reconstitution after alpha-beta-depleted transplantation in children. Unique molecular identifiers were used in preparing the TCRbeta library. From the PCR reads, TCRdb called clonotypes with MiXCR, one entry per CDR3 protein. The sample includes 250,000 to 400,000 distinct CDR3 sequences, approximately 23% of them seen just once. The sample was PBMCs, mostly from graft donor cells, taken 180 days after TCRalphabeta/CD19-depleted stem cell transplant. The receptor source for this set is a male patient younger than 18 who had a stem cell transplant for acute lymphoblastic leukemia, so the T cells may come from the graft donor.

The rearrangement uses TRBV28 and TRBJ2-1, with D perhaps matching TRBD2 (5 bases). CDR3 length: 15 amino acids. V lost 1 base to trimming and J lost 7 bases, with 14 bases between them. CDR1 is MDHEN and CDR2 is SYDVKM in the germline V gene. The CDR3 DNA sequence: TGTGCCAGCAGTTTATTATTCCCCACGGGAAATGAGCAGTTCTTC. The encoded protein is CASSLLFPTGNEQFF.

This clonotype appeared a few times. The chain combines TRBV29-1 with TRBJ1-2; no firm D call. V lost 2 bases and J lost 2, with 3 bases in between. Germline V lookup: CDR1 SQVTM, CDR2 ANQGSEA. The length of the CDR3 is 11 residues. The CDR3 here is CSVEQNYGYTF. The CDR3 DNA follows: TGCAGCGTTGAACAGAACTATGGCTACACCTTC. The whole variable domain, filled in from reference TRBV29-1 and TRBJ1-2, reads SAVISQKPSRDICQRGTSLTIQCQVDSQVTMMFWYRQQPGQSLTLIATANQGSEATYESGFVIDKFPISRPNLTFSTLTVSNMSPEDSSIYLCSVEQNYGYTFGSGTRLTVV.

This clonotype was seen more than once but under ten times. This sequence joins TRBV7-3 and TRBJ1-1; 10 bases line up with TRBD1. This CDR3 has 14 residues. Germline assignment: CDR1 SGHTA and CDR2 FQGTGA. After removal of 5 bases from V and 1 base from J, the junction contained 1 base not matched to a gene. This CDR3 is CASSRDRGNTEAFF. The CDR3 DNA reads TGTGCCAGCAGCCGGGACAGGGGGAACACTGAAGCTTTCTTT. The full variable domain, its missing parts supplied by reference TRBV7-3 and TRBJ1-1, is GAGVSQTPSNKVTEKGKYVELRCDPISGHTALYWYRQSLGQGPEFLIYFQGTGAADDSGLPNDRFFAVRPEGSVSTLKIQRTERGDSAVYLCASSRDRGNTEAFFGQGTRLTVV.

This clonotype was recorded a few times. The chain employs TRBV15 and TRBJ1-1; D is unclear. Per the germline V gene, CDR1 is LNHNV and CDR2 is YYDKDF (reference sequence). The CDR3 is made up of 13 amino acids. Trimming pared 8 bases from V and 4 bases from J, leaving 14 bases between. CDR3: CATGRDKSTEAFF. Here the CDR3 DNA reads TGTGCCACCGGGCGGGATAAGAGCACTGAAGCTTTCTTT.

This clonotype came up a few times. One end of the junction fails to match germline, which may point to a read error. This chain links TRBV7-3 with TRBJ2-5; 7 bases fit TRBD2. CDR1 is SGHTA and CDR2 is FQGTGA in the germline V gene. The CDR3 has 15 residues. The CDR3: CASRLKMREKETQYF. The CDR3 region has the DNA TGTGCCAGCCGCTTGAAGATGCGGGAGAAAGAGACCCAGTACTTC.

This clonotype occurred a few times. The V gene is TRBV6-1, the J gene TRBJ2-1; 8 bases are shared with TRBD2. Per the germline V gene, CDR1 is MNHNS and CDR2 is SASEGT. There are 17 residues in the CDR3. V was clipped by 5 bases and J by 8 bases; unmatched bases: 17. CDR3 sequence: CASSPGGYRLAMDEQFF. DNA for the CDR3: TGTGCCAGCAGTCCCGGGGGTTATCGACTAGCGATGGATGAGCAGTTCTTC.

The chain recombines TRBV6-2 or TRBV6-3 with TRBJ2-1, with TRBD2 matching 9 bases. The J segment lost 8 bases and the V segment lost 0 bases, leaving 23 bases of the junction unmatched. Germline V gives CDR1 MNHEY, CDR2 SVGEGT. The CDR3 is 21 residues long. The CDR3 here is CASSYSMQGLAGTSSWDEQFF. The CDR3 region has the DNA TGTGCCAGCAGTTACTCGATGCAGGGGCTAGCGGGAACCAGTTCCTGGGATGAGCAGTTCTTC.

The V and J genes are TRBV11-1 and TRBJ2-1; D uncertain. V was shortened by 5 bases and J by 5 bases, with 7 bases between the two germline ends. The CDR3 totals 12 residues. Germline V CDR1 and CDR2: SGHAT, FQDESV (reference sequence). Here the CDR3 reads CASSRYDNEQFF. The CDR3 coding sequence is TGTGCCAGCAGCCGATACGACAATGAGCAGTTCTTC.

This clonotype has a handful of counts. The rearrangement uses TRBV7-8 and TRBJ1-2, with 7 bases matching TRBD1. With 3 bases clipped from V and 3 bases from J, the junction kept 1 base outside the gene matches. The CDR3 contains 13 residues. Germline values: CDR1 SGHVS, CDR2 FQNEAQ. The CDR3 sequence: CASSFDRDYGYTF. The CDR3, as DNA: TGTGCCAGCAGCTTCGACAGGGACTATGGCTACACCTTC.

For this clonotype: The junction departs from the called germline gene at one end, perhaps through a read error. This chain uses TRBV10-3 with TRBJ2-3; D assignment may be TRBD1 or TRBD2 (6 bases each). This CDR3 is 15 amino acids long. Germline V gene sequence: CDR1 ENHRY, CDR2 SYGVKD. CDR3 region: CAISESLGGTDTQYF. The DNA for the CDR3 is TGTGCCATCAGTGAGTCCCTCGGGGGCACGGATACGCAGTATTTT.

The V call is TRBV20-1, the J call TRBJ2-5; 9 positions agree with TRBD2. The germline gives CDR1 DFQATT, CDR2 SNEGSKA (reference sequence). This CDR3 has 14 amino acids. Trimming cost V 6 bases and J 4 bases; bases outside gene matches: 9. The CDR3 here is CSALRLAVGETQYF. CDR3 coding DNA: TGCAGTGCACTGCGACTAGCGGTGGGAGAGACCCAGTACTTC.

The chain employs TRBV7-6 and TRBJ2-3, with a tentative D call TRBD2 (5 bases). The ends were cut back, 5 bases at V and 6 bases at J, with 15 bases in the middle. The CDR3 totals 14 residues. Germline lookup yields CDR1 SGHVS and CDR2 FNYEAQ. This CDR3 reads CASSPPPRGDTQYF. CDR3 DNA: TGTGCCAGCAGCCCCCCCCCAAGAGGGGATACGCAGTATTTT.

This chain uses TRBV10-2 with TRBJ1-2, with 9 positions matching TRBD1. V lost 6 bases and J lost 7; bases outside the gene matches: 3. The V gene's germline CDR1 is WSHSY and CDR2 SAAADI. The length of the CDR3 is 12 residues. The DNA for the CDR3 is TGCGCCAGCAGCGAGACAGGGGGTGGCTACACCTTC. Its translation: CASSETGGGYTF.

The chain recombines TRBV14 with TRBJ2-6; no reliable D call. The CDR3 extends over 15 amino acids. Germline CDR1 SGHDN, CDR2 FVKESK. V lost 1 base and J 4 bases, leaving 8 bases between the germline ends. CDR3 coding DNA: TGTGCCAGCAGCCAAGTGCTAGGCGGGGCCAACGTCCTGACTTTC. It encodes CASSQVLGGANVLTF.

This clonotype was detected a few times. This chain joins TRBV20-1 and TRBJ1-1; D unresolved. The V gene lost 5 bases and the J gene lost 4 bases, with 14 bases spanning the gap. The CDR3 runs 13 residues. The germline V gene encodes CDR1 DFQATT and CDR2 SNEGSKA (reference sequence). Here the CDR3 reads CSASDLRGTEAFF. CDR3 coding DNA: TGCAGTGCTTCCGACCTCCGGGGCACTGAAGCTTTCTTT.

In this sample, this clonotype turned up many times. The V gene is TRBV20-1, the J gene TRBJ2-7; no clear D gene. With 1 base removed from V and 2 bases from J, the gap between germline ends came to 9 bases. Germline loops: CDR1 DFQATT, CDR2 SNEGSKA (reference sequence). The CDR3 runs 13 residues. CDR3 amino acids: CSARVEYPYEQYF. CDR3 bases: TGCAGTGCTAGAGTGGAGTACCCCTACGAGCAGTACTTC.